This T cell receptor (beta chain) derives from a study of cytomegalovirus exposure and HLA in healthy donors (dated by TCRdb to about 2017). Broadly, across the study: In an earlier analysis of some 610 of the donors, 276 Gb of sequence data and approximately 120 million unique TCR beta sequences from roughly 180 million T cells were reported. About 280 gigabases of sequencing data and around 90 million unique TCR sequences made up an early release that covered approximately 650 HLA-typed donors. Of the roughly 400 genotyped donors, around 81% fell in the genetic ancestry cluster associated with self-reported Caucasian donors. The study aimed to test whether cataloging public T cell receptors could reveal signatures of past pathogen exposure. The study profiled the T cell repertoires of approximately 700 subjects by immunosequencing and related them to cytomegalovirus serostatus. Along with the approximately 600-subject first cohort, a separate validation cohort of more than 90 different subjects was used. To predict cytomegalovirus infection status, the study combined high-throughput TCR immunosequencing, statistical association of individual TCRs with disease status, and machine learning. A later analysis re-examined previously published TCR beta repertoires from just over 650 donors and added high-resolution HLA genotyping to investigate patterns of TCR occurrence. The later analysis used no new phenotypic data to find candidate immune exposures, relying instead on TCR beta sequences and their occurrence across donors. To decide whether each TCR beta V gene segment behaved as functional or pseudogenic, an earlier analysis of some 600 of the donors relied on high-throughput TCR beta sequencing. Donor age, sex, ethnicity and CMV serostatus were collected together with the repertoire data. A later genetic analysis used genome-wide SNP genotypes for about 60% of the roughly 670 donors, treating that subset as a discovery cohort. Every discovery cohort repertoire had been produced on one sequencing platform. Both class I and class II loci were covered by HLA typing, at four-digit resolution. The number of typed donors differed by locus: roughly 620-640 for A, B, C, DRB1 and DQB1; some 500 for DQA1; roughly 600 for DPA1; and roughly 490 for DPB1. Roughly 5 DR-DQ haplotypes were treated as single units for association and clustering because of strong linkage in the cohort. Among some 400 genotyped donors of the cohort, an average of around 240,000 unique TCR beta nucleotide sequences were sequenced per donor, roughly 20% of them non-productive.

In total, roughly 710 healthy bone marrow donors made up the cohort. All cohort members were sampled while nominally healthy, although unrecorded immune exposures were likely present. The donor was CMV seropositive and belonged to the group of about 290 seropositive cohort members. Each donor provided a peripheral blood sample, and peripheral blood mononuclear cells were used for TCR beta sequencing. Genomic DNA extraction from the blood cell samples was performed with the Qiagen DNeasy Blood Extraction Kit. V is shortened by 9 bases, J by 0 bases, and the region joining them spans 9 bases. From the germline V gene, CDR1 is SNHLY and CDR2 is FYNNEI. The CDR3 holds 13 amino acids from the cysteine to the phenylalanine. Of all the DNA, just the CDR3 is kept, 39 bases in frame from base 1. Concerning this clone: The antigen this receptor binds is unknown. No much larger clonotype is one base removed from it; base qualities were not supplied.

The library relied on the immunoSEQ multiplex PCR assay. For the multiplex PCR, a mixture combining 60 forward primers for TCR Vbeta segments and 13 reverse primers for TCR Jbeta segments was used. The CDR3 region of rearranged TCR beta genes was amplified from genomic DNA by a multiplex PCR assay. The Illumina HiSeq System was used to sequence the amplified TCR beta libraries as 87-base-pair reads. In the source study's methods: A later analysis counted 65 million to 90 million unique TCR beta chains across the 640 or so repertoires, and 9 million to 14 million of these chains were shared by at least two donors. To remove PCR and sequencing errors, raw reads were error-corrected and collapsed into unique sequences using a nearest-neighbor algorithm that merged closely related sequences. V, D and J gene segments were assigned by aligning CDR3 sequences to IMGT reference sequences. Each retained sequence needed at least a six-nucleotide match to both a V gene segment and a J gene segment. A rearrangement was called productive if the CDR3 had no stop codons and remained in frame with V and J, and every other rearrangement was called non-productive. CDR3 was defined according to IMGT convention as the region running from the second conserved V-encoded cysteine to the conserved J-encoded phenylalanine. The earlier analysis of about 560 of the donors excluded any sequence lacking an unambiguous match to a single V gene segment. In an earlier analysis of several hundred of the donors, a V segment was called functional when productive rearrangements were above 56.7%, and segregating when the standard deviation between donors exceeded 5%. A statistical classification framework was built for diagnosing cytomegalovirus status from the catalog of TCR beta chain sequences. A later analysis assigned V and J genes by comparing TCR nucleotide sequences with IMGT/GENE-DB human TR gene sequences. In a later analysis, CDR3 sequences and most-parsimonious VDJ recombination scenarios were assigned using the TCRdist pipeline. In a later analysis, each TCR beta chain was defined by its CDR3 amino acid sequence together with its V-gene family, and reads without a unique V-gene family were excluded. As a way to deal with suspected cross-contamination and a sequencing artifact, a later analysis dropped nearly 600 nucleotide sequences that were highly shared and had low generation probability. For each public chain, a later analysis derived a clonal expansion index from normalized ranks of inferred template counts within each repertoire. In a later analysis, generation probabilities were computed using a VDJ recombination model fitted to out-of-frame rearrangements, and the results were checked against IGoR. In a later analysis, hypergeometric tests were used to score TCR-TCR, TCR-HLA and TCR-CMV co-occurrence, with a repertoire-size bias correction applied to TCR pairs. In a later analysis, false discovery rates were estimated by permuting HLA or CMV assignments 20 times. A later analysis grouped co-occurring TCRs with DBSCAN, adding TCRdist sequence similarity when clustering within HLA-allele-positive subsets. Repertoires with fewer than 30,000 or more than 120,000 public chains were left out of co-occurrence clustering, as were about five repertoires with anomalous nucleotide sharing. Entries here come from immuneACCESS through TCRdb and include only in-frame sequences with V and J called. Some clones fail to appear in such tables; in the studies checked, an unresolved V gene covers under half of the shortfall, and the cause of the remainder is unknown. Clone size and V and J calls were adopted from that table, with D and trimming inferred from the DNA. This sample has around 79,000 clones in its table, and around 70% of those were observed once. Approximately 16% of the sample belongs to the ten largest clones.

Study-wide findings and limitations: The authors suggested that the approach could potentially be extended to other disease states and immunological phenotypes. In a later analysis, HLA-associated TCR beta chains showed more clonal expansion and lower generation probabilities than non-associated chains that were equally common. A further reported finding was that TCR beta sequences accurately predicted the HLA-A and HLA-B alleles for most subjects in the first cohort. A later analysis found that most CMV-associated TCR beta chains appeared HLA-restricted, with HLA associations seemingly driven largely by CMV exposure. In the study, approximately 160 TCR beta chains were listed as associated with cytomegalovirus. An earlier analysis of some 560 of the donors showed that most TCR beta V segments appeared in productive rearrangements either about 87% or about 30% of the time, which broadly matched IMGT annotations. In a later genetic analysis, a missense DCLRE1C variant was associated with V-gene and J-gene trimming of TCR beta chains, and the association was replicated in an independent cohort. Some IMGT-functional V segments, including TRBV6-2 and TRBV6-3, could not be told apart with the 87-base-pair reads, so those segments were excluded. Immune exposure information for the cohort was limited to CMV serostatus. In vitro tests confirmed that a few of the cytomegalovirus-associated TCR beta chains recognize cytomegalovirus antigens. The cohort was sequenced for TCR beta chains only, and without alpha or paired-chain data the features that could be detected were limited. Across donors, most TCR sequences were observed very rarely, whereas some public TCRs were present in many individuals. Because HLA typing was unavailable for some donors at each locus, only the typed subset was used in association tests. According to a later analysis, parvovirus B19, influenza, CMV and Epstein-Barr virus appeared linked to several top co-occurrence clusters. In a later analysis, TCR association rates were found to vary across HLA loci, with the most associated TCRs seen for DRB1 alleles and the fewest for HLA-C alleles. Linkage disequilibrium might explain the correlated functional status among segregating V segments, but an unknown experimental factor could not be excluded. Sequencing depth was assumed to be roughly uniform across donors in the presence/absence analyses, though that assumption may not hold. Because counts were too low, some 17 rarely observed V segments, including chromosome 9 orphons, were left out of the earlier analysis of 587 of the donors. In both the original and validation cohorts, the classifier was reported to diagnose cytomegalovirus status with high specificity and sensitivity. In a later analysis, some 18,000 TCR beta sequences were associated with specific HLA alleles at a false discovery rate of 0.05. According to a later genetic analysis, donors in an Asian-associated ancestry cluster had fewer N-insertions in productive TCRs than the approximately 630-donor mean. The sequencing pipeline was judged likely to have produced a cluster of highly shared sequence variants as a technical artifact. When HLA alleles, especially DR and DQ, strongly co-occurred, attributing TCR associations to individual alleles was difficult.

This chain joins TRBV2 to TRBJ2-1; a tentative D match to TRBD2 spans 5 bases. This TCR was sampled from a middle-aged woman in good health and CMV-seropositive. The specimen sequenced was PBMCs. The bases read TGTGCCAGTTTAGGGAGCTCCTACAATGAGCAGTTCTTC. Its protein reads: CASLGSSYNEQFF.